One and the same sample provided the 10 T cell receptor beta chains below, sequenced in a study of blood T cell repertoires in COVID-19. This table comes from immunoSEQ multiplex PCR, and its TCRdb copy is limited to in-frame clones, with some not included. The sample has some 70,000 clones; approximately 80% are singletons. The sequenced material came from peripheral blood. Every receptor here comes from a human donor in a cohort sampled during active COVID-19.

The chain employs TRBV11-2 and TRBJ2-5; 9 positions agree with TRBD2. The CDR3 consists of 16 residues. Losses at the gene ends were 1 base for V and 3 bases for J; bases not matched to a gene: 6. Germline V gene sequence: CDR1 SGHAT, CDR2 FQNNGV. The CDR3, as DNA: TGTGCCAGCAGCTTAGGCGGGAGGGGACCCAAAGAGACCCAGTACTTC. Translating gives CASSLGGRGPKETQYF.

The V call is TRBV7-8, the J call TRBJ2-2; no clear D gene. The germline V gene has CDR1 SGHVS and CDR2 FQNEAQ. The CDR3 runs 14 residues. With 1 base removed from V and 1 base from J, the gap between germline ends came to 4 bases. CDR3 residues: CASSLGQNTGELFF. In nucleotides, the CDR3 is TGTGCCAGCAGCTTAGGACAGAACACCGGGGAGCTGTTTTTT.

The chain combines TRBV19 with TRBJ2-5; 9 positions match TRBD2. V lost 1 base and J lost 1; bases outside the gene matches: 7. Germline V gives CDR1 LNHDA, CDR2 SQIVND (reference sequence). CDR3 length: 17 residues. The CDR3 region is CASSIGGLAGSQETQYF. Here the CDR3 DNA reads TGTGCCAGTAGTATAGGCGGGCTAGCGGGGAGCCAAGAGACCCAGTACTTC.

The rearrangement links TRBV7-3 to TRBJ2-1; TRBD2 matches at 15 bases. The J segment lost 1 base and the V segment lost 4 bases, leaving 2 bases of the junction unmatched. Per the germline V gene, CDR1 is SGHTA and CDR2 is FQGTGA. This CDR3 has 17 residues. The CDR3 loop is CASSSGTSGRSYNEQFF. In DNA, the CDR3 is TGTGCCAGCAGCTCCGGGACTAGCGGGAGGTCCTACAATGAGCAGTTCTTC.

The chain uses TRBV20-1 and TRBJ2-3; D unclear. The V end was cut by 3 bases, the J end by 10 bases, with 8 bases between. This CDR3 contains 10 residues. Germline CDR1 DFQATT, CDR2 SNEGSKA (reference sequence). CDR3 protein: CSASPRAQYF. Here the CDR3 DNA reads TGCAGTGCTAGCCCTCGTGCGCAGTATTTT.

The chain joins TRBV7-2 to TRBJ1-3, with D possibly TRBD1 on 6 matching bases. The V end lost 5 bases, the J end lost 0 bases, and 14 bases lay between the germline ends. CDR3 length: 16 amino acids. Germline assignment: CDR1 SGHTA and CDR2 FQGNSA. CDR3 coding DNA: TGTGCCAGCAGCCCACGACAGGCTCTCTCTGGAAACACCATATATTTT. Its protein is CASSPRQALSGNTIYF.

The V and J genes are TRBV6-6 and TRBJ1-2; no clear D gene. V was cut by 2 bases and J by 3 bases, with 13 bases left in between. This CDR3 contains 15 residues. Per germline, CDR1 MNHNY and CDR2 SVGAGI (reference sequence). The CDR3 sequence: CASSYQNGGYYGYTF. The CDR3 nucleotides are TGTGCCAGCAGTTACCAAAACGGCGGATACTATGGCTACACCTTC.

This chain joins TRBV12-3 or TRBV12-4 and TRBJ1-2; D is uncertain. This CDR3 region has 13 residues. The V end was cut by 4 bases, the J end by 1 base, with 7 bases between. The CDR3 region has the DNA TGTGCCAGCAGTTCAGTTTTTAACTATGGCTACACCTTC. This gives the protein CASSSVFNYGYTF.

This rearrangement joins TRBV7-3 to TRBJ1-3; the D gene is possibly TRBD1 (6 bases). The CDR3 length is 17 residues. V was shortened by 4 bases and J by 1 base, with 17 bases between the two germline ends. Germline V gene data show CDR1 as SGHTA and CDR2 as FQGTGA. Here the CDR3 reads CASSSGQGQPSGNTIYF. CDR3 DNA: TGTGCCAGCAGCTCAGGGCAGGGACAACCTTCTGGAAACACCATATATTTT.

In nucleotides, the CDR3 is TGCGCCAGCAGAGGGGTCGTTAGCACAGATACGCAGTATTTT. This translates into CASRGVVSTDTQYF. The genes are TRBV5-1 and TRBJ2-3; TRBD1 might be the D (5 bases). The CDR3 runs to 14 residues. Germline V gives CDR1 SGHRS, CDR2 YFSETQ. V gave up 5 bases and J gave up 0 bases, with 10 bases separating them. Combining the CDR3 with reference TRBV5-1 and TRBJ2-3 gives the whole variable domain KAGVTQTPRYLIKTRGQQVTLSCSPISGHRSVSWYQQTPGQGLQFLFEYFSETQRNKGNFPGRFSGRQFSNSRSEMNVSTLELGDSALYLCASRGVVSTDTQYFGPGTRLTVL.